Following are 27 T cell receptor beta chains from one sample sequenced in a study of CD8 T cells in Susac syndrome. Reverse transcription of roughly 0.5 to 1 ug RNA was performed with random hexamers. TCRdb reprocessed the immunoSEQ multiplex PCR reads via MiXCR and lists one record per CDR3 protein. The table lists some 260,000 distinct CDR3 sequences, approximately 85% of them singletons. Sample: CD8+ T cells from PBMCs. The receptors here all came from a human donor with multiple sclerosis.

The chain joins TRBV10-2 to TRBJ2-4; D tentatively reads TRBD1 or TRBD2 (5 bases each). Germline V gene data show CDR1 as WSHSY and CDR2 as SAAADI. V lost 5 bases to trimming and J lost 4 bases, with 9 bases between them. The CDR3 totals 13 residues. DNA of the CDR3: TGCGCCAGCAGTCGGGACGAGAAAAACATTCAGTACTTC. Translating it yields CASSRDEKNIQYF.

The CDR3 DNA reads TGCAGTGCTAGAGGGCTAGCGCTCTCCTACGAGCAGTACTTC. It translates to CSARGLALSYEQYF. The chain carries TRBV20-1 and TRBJ2-7, with D perhaps matching TRBD2 (6 bases). The CDR3 is 14 residues long. CDR1 is DFQATT, CDR2 SNEGSKA, per germline (reference sequence). V lost 1 base and J 0 bases, leaving 10 bases between the germline ends.

The chain joins TRBV7-9 to TRBJ2-7; TRBD2 agrees at 7 bases. Per the germline V gene, CDR1 is SEHNR and CDR2 is FQNEAQ (reference sequence). V shed 5 bases, J shed 3 bases, and the junction held 4 bases outside the gene matches. The CDR3 length is 13 residues. The CDR3 DNA sequence: TGTGCCAGCAGCCCTAGCGGCCTCTACGAGCAGTACTTC. It translates to CASSPSGLYEQYF.

This clonotype was found once. The V and J genes are TRBV9 and TRBJ1-2; D is undetermined. Trimming shortened V by 3 bases and J by 6 bases, and 9 bases separated the two germline ends. This CDR3 region has 12 residues. Germline V gene sequence: CDR1 SGDLS, CDR2 YYNGEE. The CDR3 loop is CASSDRLNGYTF. In nucleotides, the CDR3 is TGTGCCAGCAGCGATCGGCTGAATGGCTACACCTTC.

The J gene is TRBJ2-6, the V gene TRBV7-9; D gene ambiguous. CDR3 length: 17 residues. V lost 1 base to trimming and J lost 0 bases, with 10 bases between them. Germline CDR1 SEHNR, CDR2 FQNEAQ (reference sequence). CDR3 sequence (DNA): TGTGCCAGCAGCTTAGTAGGTGTTATCTCTGGGGCCAACGTCCTGACTTTC. It specifies CASSLVGVISGANVLTF.

The chain employs TRBV2 and TRBJ2-2; 10 bases line up with TRBD2. The germline gives CDR1 SNHLY, CDR2 FYNNEI. Trimming took 2 bases from V and 8 from J; bases not matched to a gene: 14. This CDR3 contains 18 residues. In nucleotides, the CDR3 is TGTGCCAGCAGTGAATGGCTAGCGGGAGAAACGGCTAGAGGGGAGCTGTTTTTT. Protein: CASSEWLAGETARGELFF.

The chain is built from TRBV9 and TRBJ2-1, with D tentatively TRBD2 (6 bases). Trimming cost V 2 bases and J 6 bases, with 9 bases left between them. The CDR3 consists of 13 residues. CDR1 SGDLS and CDR2 YYNGEE come from the germline V gene. The CDR3 DNA sequence: TGTGCCAGCAGCGTCGGGACTTTCAATGAGCAGTTCTTC. It yields the protein CASSVGTFNEQFF.

The V call is TRBV6-5, the J call TRBJ2-1; either TRBD1 or TRBD2 may supply D (5 bases each). The CDR3 has 15 amino acids. Germline lookup yields CDR1 MNHEY and CDR2 SVGAGI. Between the trimmed V and J ends, which lost 0 bases and 9 bases, there was a span of 15 bases. The CDR3 DNA is TGTGCCAGCAGTTACTCGGAAGGGACCCCACTTGAGCAGTTCTTC. Protein sequence: CASSYSEGTPLEQFF.

The chain is built from TRBV6-1 and TRBJ2-7, with a possible D match to TRBD1 (8 bases). V lost 6 bases to trimming and J lost 4 bases, with 16 bases between them. Per the germline V gene, CDR1 is MNHNS and CDR2 is SASEGT. This CDR3 region has 14 residues. The CDR3 region has the DNA TGTGCCAGCAGCTACGGACAGGGAGGGTACGAGCAGTACTTC. Its translation: CASSYGQGGYEQYF.

V and J are TRBV6-2 or TRBV6-3 and TRBJ2-2; 10 bases line up with TRBD2. Germline V gives CDR1 MNHEY, CDR2 SVGEGT. The V gene end was trimmed by 2 bases and the J gene end by 4 bases; junction bases not matched to a gene: 7. The CDR3 contains 17 residues. CDR3 in DNA: TGTGCCAGCAGTTACGATCTAGCGGGAGAGGGCACCGGGGAGCTGTTTTTT. Encoded protein: CASSYDLAGEGTGELFF.

This chain joins TRBV4-1 and TRBJ2-3, with 7 bases fitting TRBD2. The germline V gene encodes CDR1 MGHRA and CDR2 YSYEKL. CDR3 size: 16 residues. V lost 4 bases, J lost 6 bases, and 13 bases stayed unmatched. The DNA of the CDR3 is TGCGCCAGCAGCCCCCTTTTTGGGCGGGAGACGGATACGCAGTATTTT. Encoded protein: CASSPLFGRETDTQYF.

The sample holds a few counts of this clonotype. CDR3 amino acids: CASSYSDRDYEQYF. DNA of the CDR3: TGTGCCAGCAGTTACTCGGACAGGGACTACGAGCAGTACTTC. V and J are TRBV6-5 and TRBJ2-7; 8 bases are a match to TRBD1. V shed 0 bases and J 3 bases; nucleotides not matched to a gene: 1. This CDR3 is 14 amino acids long. From germline, CDR1 is MNHEY and CDR2 SVGAGI.

This clonotype appeared a single time. The CDR3 loop is CASSLWRNSNQPQHF. The CDR3 DNA sequence: TGTGCCAGCAGCTTATGGCGGAATAGCAATCAGCCCCAGCATTTT. The chain uses TRBV13 and TRBJ1-5; D not certain. CDR3 size: 15 residues. Germline CDR1 is PRHDT and CDR2 is FYEKMQ (reference sequence). The V and J ends lost 2 bases and 0 bases respectively, with 8 bases between them.

The chain links TRBV7-9 to TRBJ1-3; D is undetermined. This CDR3 comprises 15 residues. The germline V and J ends were trimmed by 5 bases and 2 bases, with 13 bases remaining between them. Germline V gene sequence: CDR1 SEHNR, CDR2 FQNEAQ (reference sequence). Here the CDR3 reads CASSTRTIPGNTIYF. In nucleotides, the CDR3 is TGTGCCAGCAGCACCCGGACGATACCTGGAAACACCATATATTTT.

This clonotype was detected only once. The chain links TRBV29-1 to TRBJ1-2; D is perhaps TRBD1 (6 bases). Germline V gene sequence: CDR1 SQVTM, CDR2 ANQGSEA. V lost 6 bases to trimming and J lost 4 bases, with 18 bases between them. The CDR3 is 14 residues long. DNA for the CDR3: TGCAGCGTGGAACAGGGCGAGGGGCTCTATGGCTACACCTTC. Translating it yields CSVEQGEGLYGYTF.

J is TRBJ2-7 and V is TRBV6-8; D remains unclear. The CDR3 is 11 amino acids. The ends were cut back, 6 bases at V and 4 bases at J, with 7 bases in the middle. Per the germline V gene, CDR1 is MNHGY and CDR2 is SAAAGT. The CDR3 loop reads CASSYPYEQYF. CDR3 DNA sequence: TGTGCCAGCAGCTACCCTTACGAGCAGTACTTC.

The gene calls are TRBV5-1 and TRBJ2-1, with 8 positions matching TRBD1. CDR1 is SGHRS, CDR2 YFSETQ, per germline. The CDR3 covers 15 residues. V dropped 4 bases and J dropped 7; count of bases not matched to a gene: 10. The CDR3 DNA reads as TGCGCCAGCAGCCCACTGACAGGGGCGAGTAATGAGCAGTTCTTC. As protein: CASSPLTGASNEQFF.

The rearrangement uses TRBV27 and TRBJ2-7, with TRBD2 identical over 13 bases. The CDR3 has 16 amino acids. Germline lookup yields CDR1 MNHEY and CDR2 SMNVEV (reference sequence). V lost 4 bases and J lost 6; bases outside the gene matches: 9. CDR3 loop: CASSSTLAGGPSEQYF. In nucleotides, the CDR3 is TGTGCCAGCAGTTCGACACTAGCGGGAGGGCCTAGCGAGCAGTACTTC.

The chain combines TRBV28 with TRBJ2-1, with D possibly being TRBD2 (6 bases). Trimming shortened V by 1 base and J by 7 bases, and 14 bases separated the two germline ends. The CDR3 extends over 15 amino acids. Germline CDR1 reads MDHEN; CDR2 reads SYDVKM. This chain's CDR3 is CASSLFQTSFNEQFF. The CDR3 DNA reads TGTGCCAGCAGTTTATTCCAGACTAGTTTTAATGAGCAGTTCTTC.

This sequence joins TRBV9 and TRBJ2-5, with 9 bases matching TRBD1. V lost 3 bases and J lost 2; bases outside the gene matches: 8. Looked up from germline, CDR1 is SGDLS and CDR2 is YYNGEE. The CDR3 has 16 amino acids. The CDR3 loop is CASSAGQGSWQETQYF. DNA for the CDR3: TGTGCCAGCAGCGCCGGACAGGGGTCCTGGCAAGAGACCCAGTACTTC.

The chain employs TRBV5-6 and TRBJ1-5; D call uncertain. The germline CDR1 and CDR2 sequences are SGHDT and YYEEEE. The CDR3 runs 18 residues. Trimming removed 0 bases at V and 4 bases at J, with 20 bases between. The CDR3, as DNA: TGTGCCAGCAGCTTGGGCGCTACGGCAGGCGTCGGGAATCAGCCCCAGCATTTT. Translation: CASSLGATAGVGNQPQHF. The variable domain in full, completed from reference TRBV5-6 and TRBJ1-5, reads DAGVTQSPTHLIKTRGQQVTLRCSPKSGHDTVSWYQQALGQGPQFIFQYYEEEERQRGNFPDRFSGHQFPNYSSELNVNALLLGDSALYLCASSLGATAGVGNQPQHFGDGTRLSIL.

This clonotype showed up just once. The chain uses TRBV7-9 and TRBJ2-3; possible D gene TRBD2, 6 bases. CDR1 is SEHNR and CDR2 is FQNEAQ in the germline V gene (reference sequence). V lost 8 bases to trimming and J lost 4 bases, with 10 bases between them. This CDR3 is built from 12 residues. The CDR3 loop is CASGGEPDTQYF. Written as DNA, the CDR3 is TGTGCCAGCGGAGGGGAGCCAGATACGCAGTATTTT.

The rearrangement uses TRBV3-1 and TRBJ2-7, with TRBD1 matching over 7 bases. The ends lost 1 base at V and 4 bases at J; junction bases unmatched: 4. Germline CDR1 reads LGHDT; CDR2 reads YNNKEL (reference sequence). The length of the CDR3 is 14 residues. This CDR3 is CASSQGARGYEQYF. Written as DNA, the CDR3 is TGTGCCAGCAGCCAAGGGGCCAGGGGGTACGAGCAGTACTTC.

CDR3: CSATGGRETQYF. In DNA, the CDR3 is TGCAGTGCTACAGGGGGCAGGGAGACCCAGTACTTC. The chain uses TRBV20-1 and TRBJ2-5; 8 nucleotides line up with TRBD1. Germline V gene sequence: CDR1 DFQATT, CDR2 SNEGSKA (reference sequence). The CDR3 sequence is 12 residues long. V was clipped by 4 bases and J by 5 bases; unmatched bases: 3.

The chain couples TRBV5-1 to TRBJ1-1, with 7 positions matching TRBD1. After removal of 1 base from V and 0 bases from J, the junction contained 9 bases not matched to a gene. Germline-derived CDR1 and CDR2 are SGHRS and YFSETQ. This CDR3 spans 17 amino acids. CDR3 in DNA: TGCGCCAGCAGCTTGACGCAGGGGGGTTCGGTGAACACTGAAGCTTTCTTT. Its translation is CASSLTQGGSVNTEAFF.

The chain employs TRBV12-3 or TRBV12-4 and TRBJ2-1; D unresolved. The CDR3 covers 11 residues. The germline V and J ends were trimmed by 5 bases and 10 bases, with 9 bases remaining between them. The DNA for the CDR3 is TGTGCCAGCAGTCCCTTGCGCGAGCAGTTCTTC. Translation: CASSPLREQFF.

This chain connects TRBV25-1 to TRBJ2-5; possibly TRBD2 for D (7 bases). The V end lost 1 base, the J end lost 5 bases, and 26 bases lay between the germline ends. CDR1 is MGHDK, CDR2 SYGVNS, per germline. The CDR3 is made up of 19 amino acids. The CDR3 protein is CASSEWGGGAGDQEETQYF. CDR3 in DNA: TGTGCCAGCAGTGAATGGGGGGGCGGAGCAGGGGATCAAGAGGAGACCCAGTACTTC.